Detailed here is one T cell receptor (beta chain). CDR1 SGHTA and CDR2 FQGTGA come from the germline V gene. V was trimmed by 5 bases and J by 0 bases, leaving 13 bases between them. The CDR3 has 16 amino acids. This record belongs to a study of OX40 agonist ivuxolimab in advanced cancers. At the level of the study: From about 23 to 85 years was the age range, with a mean of 60 years, and approximately 80% were male.

Sequencing was performed with immunoSEQ multiplex PCR; in TCRdb, only in-frame clones are kept and a portion is missing. Here the sample spans about 58,000 clones, 70% to 90% being singletons. This material consisted of CD4+ or CD8+ T cells sorted from blood, taken in a trial of the OX40 agonist ivuxolimab. The receptor comes from an adult with an advanced solid tumor such as melanoma, head and neck, liver or kidney cancer. The V call is TRBV7-3, the J call TRBJ2-2; a possible D gene is TRBD1 (6 bases). The CDR3 sequence is CASSATGLPNTGELFF. The CDR3 DNA reads as TGTGCCAGCAGCGCGACAGGCCTACCGAACACCGGGGAGCTGTTTTTT.